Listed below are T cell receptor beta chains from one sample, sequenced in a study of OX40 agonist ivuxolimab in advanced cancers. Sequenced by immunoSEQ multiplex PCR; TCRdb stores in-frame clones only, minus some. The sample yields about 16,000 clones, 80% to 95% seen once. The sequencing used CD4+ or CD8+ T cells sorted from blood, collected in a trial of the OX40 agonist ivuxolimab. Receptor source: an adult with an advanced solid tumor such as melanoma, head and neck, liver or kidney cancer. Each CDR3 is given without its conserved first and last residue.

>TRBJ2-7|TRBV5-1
ASSLESGTANYEQY
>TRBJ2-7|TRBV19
ASSIGLAAYEQY
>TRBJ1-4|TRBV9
ASSVGTGGADEKLF
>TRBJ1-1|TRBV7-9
ASSAGTTEAF
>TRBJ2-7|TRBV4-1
ASSQDPLGVRSYEQY
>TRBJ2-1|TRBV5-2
ASSHDYYNEQF
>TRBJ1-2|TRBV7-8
ASSLGAGGRHGYT
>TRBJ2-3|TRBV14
ASSLTGGKTDTQY
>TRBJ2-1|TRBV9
ASSAAQYNEQF
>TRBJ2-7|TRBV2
ASTRTSGMSYPYEQY
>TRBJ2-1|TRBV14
ASSQGYSGYYNEQF
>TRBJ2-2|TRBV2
ASQGSLNTGELF
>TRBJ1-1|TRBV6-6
ASSYPGEGEAF
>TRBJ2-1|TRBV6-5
ASSYSGGPNEQF
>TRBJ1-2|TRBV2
AGGQGVGDYGYT
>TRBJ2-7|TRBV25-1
ASSLGDFEQY
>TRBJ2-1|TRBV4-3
ASSQEPGQSPNEQF
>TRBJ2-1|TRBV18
ASSLGDAYNEQF
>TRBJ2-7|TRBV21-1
ASSTRDRGGSDYEQY
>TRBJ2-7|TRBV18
ASSPLPGDEQY
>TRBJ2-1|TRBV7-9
ASSPLTGTGDEQF
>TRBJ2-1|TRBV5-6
ASSLDSSGYNEQF
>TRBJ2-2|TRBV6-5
ASSYGVTGELF
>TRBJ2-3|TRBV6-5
ASRSSGSTDTQY
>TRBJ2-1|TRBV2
ASCRSTSGRLNEQF
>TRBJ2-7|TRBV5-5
ASSTSGGALASSSYEQY
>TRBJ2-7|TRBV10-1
ASSDYRGAESYEQY
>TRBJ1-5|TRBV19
ASSIDIGGRQPQH
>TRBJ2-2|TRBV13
ASSPDSTGTGELF
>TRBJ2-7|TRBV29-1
SVEGSTDGSYEQY
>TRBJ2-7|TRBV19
ASSMGDGVLAYEQY
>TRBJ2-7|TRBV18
ASSLGTSGSAEQY
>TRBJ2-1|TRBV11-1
ARAEAGGPHNEQF
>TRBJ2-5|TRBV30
AWGDFQETQY
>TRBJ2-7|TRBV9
ASSPPGAGGPEQY
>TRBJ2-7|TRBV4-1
ASSQDEGEGRYEQY
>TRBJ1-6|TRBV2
ASSVTQVGDSPLH
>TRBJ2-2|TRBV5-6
ASSFSPNTGELF
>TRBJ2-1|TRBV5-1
ASSFLQGGYNEQF
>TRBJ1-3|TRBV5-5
ASSFGQLSGNTIY
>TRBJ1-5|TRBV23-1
ASSQKRTESNDQPQH
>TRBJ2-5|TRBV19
ASSIGQTVQETQY
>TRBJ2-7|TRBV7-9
ASSFGQFYEQY
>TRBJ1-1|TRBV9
VSSVDRAGAEAF
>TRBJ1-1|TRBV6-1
ASSLGQNTEAF
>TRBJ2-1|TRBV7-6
ASSFAGPHNEQF